This T cell receptor (beta chain) was profiled in a study of shared clonotypes between healthy human individuals. The method was immunoSEQ multiplex PCR; TCRdb's version includes in-frame clones alone and lacks a portion of them. Among roughly 890,000 clones listed, 80% to 95% were seen once. Terminally differentiated effector memory CD45RA+ cells were excluded from the naive CD8 cells, which were CD45RO-negative and positively selected for CCR7. All donors were healthy HIV-negative adults lacking recent acute infections or vaccinations. The CDR3 is made up of 15 amino acids. Trimming took 2 bases from V and 1 from J, leaving 11 bases between them. Germline V gene data show CDR1 as MNHEY and CDR2 as SVGAGI.

The TCR was taken from a man aged 25 to 45 in good health. Sequencing was performed on naive CD8+ T cells sorted from blood. The V gene is TRBV6-5, the J gene TRBJ1-1, with a weak D call TRBD1 (6 bases). The CDR3, as DNA: TGTGCCAGCAGTTACATAGGCAGGGGGAACACTGAAGCTTTCTTT. Translation: CASSYIGRGNTEAFF.